In this sample, the clone carrying this T cell receptor beta chain turned up many times. The source of the sample is a study of neurological immune-mediated disorders. For the unsorted libraries, 2 million PBMCs stored at -80 C served as input. The germline CDR1 and CDR2 sequences are SQVTM and ANQGSEA. There are 11 residues in the CDR3. The V end lost 5 bases, the J end lost 10 bases, and 14 bases lay between the germline ends. The cDNA came from 5'RACE with 10-nucleotide random UMIs. TCRdb ran MiXCR on the 5' RACE reads and lists one entry per CDR3 protein. The data hold about 70,000 distinct CDR3 sequences, with 2.5% to 4% observed a single time.

The chain employs TRBV29-1 and TRBJ1-1; D is possibly TRBD1 (6 bases). This TCR came from a woman in her 50s with multiple sclerosis. Specimen: PBMCs. The CDR3 sequence: CSVTAQGSAFF. For the CDR3, the DNA is TGCAGCGTTACAGCCCAGGGGTCAGCTTTCTTT.